The 21 T cell receptor beta chains below all came from one sample that was sequenced in a study of tumor-infiltrating lymphocytes in glioblastoma multiforme. TCRB libraries came from RNA via three nested multiplex PCR rounds. In TCRdb, the multiplex PCR reads were re-called with MiXCR into one record per CDR3 protein. Among about 9,600 distinct CDR3 sequences listed, about 67% were seen once. The sequencing input was brain tumor tissue. The receptors were sampled from a male donor with glioblastoma.

A remark on this clonotype: The junction and the germline gene differ at one end; a read error may be behind it. The V gene is TRBV5-4, the J gene TRBJ2-1, with 7 bases aligning to TRBD2. This CDR3 comprises 14 residues. Germline V CDR1 and CDR2: SGHNT, YYREEE (reference sequence). The CDR3 reads CASSLRLAEVERFF. CDR3 DNA: TGTGCCAGCAGCTTAAGGCTAGCGGAGGTTGAGCGGTTCTTC.

About this clonotype itself: The final CDR3 position lacks the conserved phenylalanine or tryptophan, pointing to a likely read error. This rearrangement joins TRBV10-1 to TRBJ2-7; the match to TRBD1 covers 10 bases. CDR1 and CDR2 from the germline V gene are WNHNN and SYGVQD (reference sequence). The CDR3 runs 16 residues. Trimming took 6 bases from V and 4 from J; bases not matched to a gene: 12. The CDR3 protein is CASSGIGTGDLYEQYL. CDR3 nucleotides: TGCGCCAGCAGCGGAATTGGGACAGGGGATTTATACGAGCAGTACTTA.

This clonotype was seen a few times. This chain joins TRBV10-1 and TRBJ2-3, with TRBD2 matching 8 bases. The CDR3 runs 14 residues. Germline CDR1 WNHNN, CDR2 SYGVQD (reference sequence). Germline trimming cut 6 bases from V and 5 bases from J; bases unmatched to any gene: 7. The CDR3 is CASRPSGSEDTQYF. DNA for the CDR3: TGCGCCAGCAGACCCAGCGGGAGCGAAGATACGCAGTATTTT.

This clonotype has ten or more counts. J is TRBJ1-1 and V is TRBV5-6; no reliable D call. CDR1 SGHDT and CDR2 YYEEEE come from the germline V gene. The CDR3 consists of 12 residues. The V end was cut by 0 bases, the J end by 6 bases, with 6 bases between. The CDR3 here is CASSLGEAEAFF. CDR3 DNA: TGTGCCAGCAGCTTGGGAGAGGCTGAAGCTTTCTTT.

On this clonotype itself: An end of the junction differs from the germline gene, which may be a read error. J is TRBJ2-2 and V is TRBV11-2; D is possibly TRBD1 or TRBD2 (5 bases each). The CDR3 sequence is 20 residues long. The V gene's germline CDR1 is SGHAT and CDR2 FQNNGV. CDR3 loop: CASTPSFGQGQAVNIGALFF. CDR3 nucleotides: TGTGCCAGCACCCCCTCATTCGGCCAAGGGCAAGCGGTAAACATCGGGGCGCTGTTTTTT. Full variable domain (remainder filled in from reference TRBV11-2 and TRBJ2-2): EAGVAQSPRYKIIEKRQSVAFWCNPISGHATLYWYQQILGQGPKLLIQFQNNGVVDDSQLPKDRFSAERLKGVDSTLKIQPAKLEDSAVYLCASTPSFGQGQAVNIGALFFGEGSRLTVL.

By sample share, this clonotype is medium-sized. The chain recombines TRBV20-1 with TRBJ2-1, with D perhaps given as TRBD1 or TRBD2 (6 bases each). This CDR3 has 14 residues. V shed 2 bases and J shed 6 bases, with 14 bases lying between them. In germline, CDR1 is DFQATT, CDR2 SNEGSKA (reference sequence). The CDR3 bases are TGCAGTGCTAGATCGGGAGCAGGGGTCAATGAGCAGTTCTTC. Translated: CSARSGAGVNEQFF.

This clonotype was seen only a few times. A junction end diverges from the germline sequence, so it may reflect a read error. This chain links TRBV4-2 with TRBJ2-1, with 8 bases matching TRBD2. Per germline, CDR1 LGHNA and CDR2 YNFKEQ. CDR3 size: 16 residues. The DNA for the CDR3 is TGTGTCAGCAGCCAAGACTTTGGGCAAGCGGGAGTTAGTCAGTTCTTC. Translated: CVSSQDFGQAGVSQFF.

The chain has TRBV29-1 and TRBJ1-2, with 8 bases identical to TRBD1. The CDR3 contains 14 residues. Trimming cost V 3 bases and J 5 bases; bases outside gene matches: 8. The germline gives CDR1 SQVTM, CDR2 ANQGSEA. The CDR3: CSVDKGQGGYGYTF. The CDR3 DNA reads as TGCAGCGTTGATAAAGGACAGGGCGGGTATGGCTACACCTTC.

Worth noting for this clonotype: At one end the junction does not follow the germline gene, possibly because of a read error. V gene TRBV11-2 combines with J gene TRBJ2-1; 7 bases fit TRBD1. The CDR3 length is 17 residues. Germline V lookup: CDR1 SGHAT, CDR2 FQNNGV. CDR3 nucleotides: TGTTCCAGAAGCTTAGCAGTAAGGGGGCCCTCGCGCAATGAGCAGTTCTTC. Residues: CSRSLAVRGPSRNEQFF.

This clonotype has at least ten counts. The V and J genes are TRBV30 and TRBJ2-1, with D tentatively TRBD2 (5 bases). This CDR3 region has 16 residues. V lost 1 base, J lost 6 bases, and 19 bases lay in between. Germline V gives CDR1 GTSNPN, CDR2 SVGIG (reference sequence). The CDR3: CAWSGLREGRSNEQFF. For the CDR3, the DNA is TGTGCCTGGAGTGGACTACGAGAGGGCCGTTCCAATGAGCAGTTCTTC.

This clonotype was found a few times. The genes are TRBV7-6 and TRBJ2-3, with D perhaps TRBD2 (7 bases). Per the germline V gene, CDR1 is SGHVS and CDR2 is FNYEAQ. V gave up 6 bases and J gave up 2 bases, with 21 bases separating them. The CDR3 is 17 amino acids. DNA of the CDR3: TGTGCCAGCAGTTCCTCGTGGGGAGGGGGGGACACAGATACGCAGTATTTT. It yields the protein CASSSSWGGGDTDTQYF. Complete variable domain (other parts from reference TRBV7-6 and TRBJ2-3): GAGVSQSPRYKVTKRGQDVALRCDPISGHVSLYWYRQALGQGPEFLTYFNYEAQQDKSGLPNDRFSAERPEGSISTLTIQRTEQRDSAMYRCASSSSWGGGDTDTQYFGPGTRLTVL.

The count of this clonotype is one. The final CDR3 position lacks the conserved phenylalanine or tryptophan, pointing to a likely read error. The genes are TRBV6-2 or TRBV6-3 and TRBJ1-1; TRBD1 aligns across 7 bases. The germline gives CDR1 MNHEY, CDR2 SVGEGT. The CDR3 runs 15 residues. The CDR3 DNA reads as TGTGCCACCGCGGGACAGCATATAAAGAAAACTGAGGCTTTCGTT. It yields the protein CATAGQHIKKTEAFV.

Notes on this clonotype: Without the conserved terminal phenylalanine or tryptophan, this CDR3 likely stems from a read error. The limits of the CDR3 on the DNA are not certain, so only TCRdb's listed CDR3 is given. V and J are TRBV20-1 and TRBJ2-7. CDR1 and CDR2 (germline): DFQATT, SNEGSKA (reference sequence). The CDR3 is 12 residues long, ends included. CDR3 region: CSASRSYDEQYI.

Concerning this clonotype itself: One junction end does not reproduce the germline sequence, and a read error may be involved. The genes are TRBV4-1 and TRBJ2-1, with D hard to call. Germline assignment: CDR1 MGHRA and CDR2 YSYEKL. This CDR3 contains 15 residues. CDR3 sequence (DNA): TGCGCCTGCAGCCAACAAGAAAAGCCCTTTAATGAGCGGTTCTTC. It is translated as CACSQQEKPFNERFF.

As concerns this clonotype: One junction end does not reproduce the germline sequence, and a read error may be involved. This chain uses TRBV4-2 with TRBJ2-1, with 12 bases matching TRBD2. This CDR3 contains 16 residues. Germline CDR1 is LGHNA and CDR2 is YNFKEQ. The CDR3 sequence is CASSLAGGLPYNDQFF. The CDR3 bases are TGTGCCAGCAGTCTAGCGGGAGGGCTCCCCTACAATGATCAGTTCTTC.

The rearrangement uses TRBV11-3 and TRBJ2-3; 10 bases are a match to TRBD1. Unmatched junction bases numbered 5, after V lost 5 bases and J lost 3 bases. Germline loops: CDR1 SGHNT, CDR2 YENEEA. The CDR3 is made up of 15 amino acids. CDR3 sequence reads: CASSLGQGETDTQYF. In DNA form, the CDR3 reads TGTGCCAGCAGCCTAGGACAGGGGGAAACAGATACGCAGTATTTT.

This clonotype has ten or more counts. The rearrangement joins TRBV28 to TRBJ2-7; 8 nucleotides match TRBD2. The CDR3 covers 14 residues. Germline V gene lookup returns CDR1 MDHEN and CDR2 SYDVKM. Trimming took 6 bases from V and 6 from J; bases not matched to a gene: 10. CDR3 coding DNA: TGTGCCAGCAGCCTGGGACTAGAAAACAGCGAGCAGTACTTC. Translating gives CASSLGLENSEQYF.

This clonotype came up many times. This could be a read error, since a much larger clone is one nucleotide away. V and J are TRBV5-1 and TRBJ2-1, with TRBD1 as a possible D gene (5 bases). Between the trimmed V and J ends, which lost 0 bases and 3 bases, there was a span of 10 bases. This CDR3 is built from 15 residues. CDR1 SGHRS and CDR2 YFSETQ come from the germline V gene. CDR3 loop: CASSLGIGVYNEQFF. The DNA of the CDR3 is TGCGCCAGCAGCTTGGGGATAGGGGTCTACAATGAGCAGTTCTTC.

CDR3 loop: CASSTGILEQYF. The CDR3 DNA reads TGTGCCAGCAGCACAGGGATTCTCGAGCAGTACTTC. J is TRBJ2-7 and V is TRBV11-2, with a tentative D call TRBD1 (6 bases). CDR3 length equals 12 residues. Germline CDR1 and CDR2: SGHAT and FQNNGV. Trimming took off 5 bases at V and 6 bases at J, with 11 bases between the two ends. Drawing the rest from reference TRBV11-2 and TRBJ2-7, the complete variable domain is EAGVAQSPRYKIIEKRQSVAFWCNPISGHATLYWYQQILGQGPKLLIQFQNNGVVDDSQLPKDRFSAERLKGVDSTLKIQPAKLEDSAVYLCASSTGILEQYFGPGTRLTVT.

On this clonotype: This sequence may be a read error, since a much larger clone differs from it by one base. V gene TRBV5-1 combines with J gene TRBJ2-3; the D gene is possibly TRBD2 (5 bases). The CDR3 sequence is 16 residues long. Germline-derived CDR1 and CDR2 are SGHRS and YFSETQ. The CDR3 is CASSLLSHGGLDTRYF. The CDR3 coding sequence is TGCGCCAGCAGCTTGCTATCTCATGGAGGTCTAGATACGCGGTATTTT.

This clonotype turned up a few times. This sequence joins TRBV10-3 and TRBJ2-7, with D perhaps being TRBD1 or TRBD2 (5 bases each). Germline lookup yields CDR1 ENHRY and CDR2 SYGVKD. Trimming took 4 bases from V and 2 from J, leaving 18 bases between them. The CDR3 length is 16 residues. The CDR3 bases are TGTGCCATCAGTGTTGGCCAGGGCGAGGGAGCCTACGAGCAGTACGTC. Its translation is CAISVGQGEGAYEQYV.